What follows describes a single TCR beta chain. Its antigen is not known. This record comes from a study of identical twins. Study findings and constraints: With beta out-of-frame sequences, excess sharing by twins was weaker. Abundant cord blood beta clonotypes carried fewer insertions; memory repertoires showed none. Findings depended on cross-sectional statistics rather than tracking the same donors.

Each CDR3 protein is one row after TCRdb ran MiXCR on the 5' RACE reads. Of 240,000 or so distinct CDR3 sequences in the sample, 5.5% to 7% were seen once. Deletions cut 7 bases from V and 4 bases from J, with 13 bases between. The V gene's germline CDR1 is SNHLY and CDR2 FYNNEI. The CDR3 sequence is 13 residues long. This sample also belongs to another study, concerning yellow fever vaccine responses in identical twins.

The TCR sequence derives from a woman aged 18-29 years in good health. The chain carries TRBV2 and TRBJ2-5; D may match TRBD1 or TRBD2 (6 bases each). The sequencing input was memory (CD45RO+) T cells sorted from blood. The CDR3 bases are TGTGCCAGCAAGGAGGGGGGTCCAGAGACCCAGTACTTC. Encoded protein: CASKEGGPETQYF.